A single sample gave rise to the 23 T cell receptor beta chains below, sequenced in a study of control samples from healthy donors and cancer patients. Data came from immunoSEQ multiplex PCR; TCRdb stores just in-frame clones and leaves some out. Here the sample spans some 130,000 clones, more than 85% being singletons. The sequencing sample was made of blood. The receptor set was obtained from a woman in her twenties or thirties in good health.

In this sample, this clone turned up once. The chain joins TRBV9 to TRBJ2-3; no reliable D call. Germline V gives CDR1 SGDLS, CDR2 YYNGEE. The CDR3 sequence is 14 residues long. V was clipped by 4 bases and J by 4 bases, with 13 bases between them. The CDR3 DNA reads as TGTGCCAGCAGCCCAGACCACCAGGCAGATACGCAGTATTTT. It specifies CASSPDHQADTQYF.

This clone occurred once. The chain carries TRBV7-8 and TRBJ2-5; weak D call: TRBD1 (6 bases). Trimming shortened V by 7 bases and J by 3 bases, and 12 bases separated the two germline ends. The CDR3 is 13 amino acids. Per the germline V gene, CDR1 is SGHVS and CDR2 is FQNEAQ. The CDR3 coding sequence is TGTGCCAGCAAAAAGGGGGTTGAAGAGACCCAGTACTTC. It codes for CASKKGVEETQYF.

This chain links TRBV5-4 with TRBJ2-7, with 8 positions matching TRBD2. Germline loops: CDR1 SGHNT, CDR2 YYREEE (reference sequence). The V and J ends lost 4 bases and 3 bases, in that order; junction bases with no gene match: 9. The CDR3 extends over 15 amino acids. CDR3 region: CASSRETGLVYEQYF. CDR3 coding DNA: TGTGCCAGCAGCCGAGAAACGGGACTAGTCTACGAGCAGTACTTC. Filled out from reference TRBV5-4 and TRBJ2-7, the complete variable domain reads ETGVTQSPTHLIKTRGQQVTLRCSSQSGHNTVSWYQQALGQGPQFIFQYYREEENGRGNFPPRFSGLQFPNYSSELNVNALELDDSALYLCASSRETGLVYEQYFGPGTRLTVT.

The V and J genes are TRBV28 and TRBJ2-3; possible D gene TRBD2, 5 bases. The CDR3 is 15 residues long. V lost 2 bases and J 0 bases, leaving 9 bases between the germline ends. Germline CDR1 reads MDHEN; CDR2 reads SYDVKM. The CDR3 sequence: CASSLGVASTDTQYF. The CDR3 DNA follows: TGTGCCAGCAGTTTAGGGGTAGCGAGCACAGATACGCAGTATTTT.

The chain carries TRBV7-2 and TRBJ2-3; no clear D gene. Germline V CDR1 and CDR2: SGHTA, FQGNSA. The V end was cut by 4 bases, the J end by 1 base, with 9 bases between. The CDR3 sequence is 14 residues long. The CDR3 loop reads CASSSAVGTDTQYF. As DNA, the CDR3 is TGTGCCAGCAGCTCCGCCGTTGGCACAGATACGCAGTATTTT. The entire variable domain, with the rest obtained from reference TRBV7-2 and TRBJ2-3, is as follows: GAGVSQSPSNKVTEKGKDVELRCDPISGHTALYWYRQSLGQGLEFLIYFQGNSAPDKSGLPSDRFSAERTGGSVSTLTIQRTQQEDSAVYLCASSSAVGTDTQYFGPGTRLTVL.

This chain joins TRBV9 and TRBJ2-7; perhaps TRBD2 as D (7 bases). V gave up 5 bases and J gave up 5 bases, with 17 bases separating them. Per the germline V gene, CDR1 is SGDLS and CDR2 is YYNGEE. The CDR3 sequence is 14 residues long. CDR3 protein: CASSPRGAGHEQYF. The DNA of the CDR3 is TGTGCCAGCAGTCCTCGGGGGGCAGGTCACGAGCAGTACTTC.

The genes are TRBV18 and TRBJ2-7; 14 nucleotides align to TRBD2. This CDR3 has 18 residues. Looked up from germline, CDR1 is KGHSH and CDR2 is LQKENI. The J segment lost 0 bases and the V segment lost 4 bases, leaving 8 bases of the junction unmatched. As DNA, the CDR3 is TGTGCCAGCTCACGACCCGGACTAGCGGGAGGTACCTCCTACGAGCAGTACTTC. It translates to CASSRPGLAGGTSYEQYF.

V gene TRBV5-1 combines with J gene TRBJ1-3, with a weak D call TRBD1 (5 bases). V lost 3 bases to trimming and J lost 0 bases, with 7 bases between them. The CDR3 has 14 residues. Germline-derived CDR1 and CDR2 are SGHRS and YFSETQ. The CDR3 sequence is CASSSDSSGNTIYF. DNA for the CDR3: TGCGCCAGCAGCTCCGACAGCTCTGGAAACACCATATATTTT.

The rearrangement links TRBV15 to TRBJ1-6; D remains ambiguous. In germline, CDR1 is LNHNV, CDR2 YYDKDF (reference sequence). The CDR3 is 13 amino acids. Trimming stripped 3 bases from V and 8 bases from J, with 8 bases between. The CDR3 is CATSSIGDSPLHF. In DNA form, the CDR3 reads TGTGCCACCAGCAGTATCGGGGATTCACCCCTCCACTTT.

Turning to this clone: The sample has other DNA sequences that encode this CDR3 too. V is TRBV19 and J is TRBJ2-7; TRBD2 aligns across 13 bases. CDR3 size: 15 residues. Per the germline V gene, CDR1 is LNHDA and CDR2 is SQIVND (reference sequence). The V segment lost 5 bases and the J segment 4 bases; nucleotides outside the gene matches: 5. CDR3 region: CASSPGTSGTYEQYF. As DNA, the CDR3 is TGTGCCAGTAGTCCAGGGACTAGCGGGACTTACGAGCAGTACTTC.

V is TRBV18 and J is TRBJ2-7; 9 positions agree with TRBD1. The CDR3 contains 14 residues. With 3 bases clipped from V and 6 bases from J, the junction kept 6 bases outside the gene matches. Germline CDR1 is KGHSH and CDR2 is LQKENI. In DNA, the CDR3 is TGTGCCAGCTCACCGGGACAGGGATCTCGCGAGCAGTACTTC. Protein product: CASSPGQGSREQYF. The variable domain in full, with the rest retrieved from reference TRBV18 and TRBJ2-7, is NAGVMQNPRHLVRRRGQEARLRCSPMKGHSHVYWYRQLPEEGLKFMVYLQKENIIDESGMPKERFSAEFPKEGPSILRIQQVVRGDSAAYFCASSPGQGSREQYFGPGTRLTVT.

The V gene is TRBV19, the J gene TRBJ1-2; the D gene is possibly TRBD1 (5 bases). Trimming took off 7 bases at V and 0 bases at J, with 15 bases between the two ends. The CDR3 has 15 residues. Looked up from germline, CDR1 is LNHDA and CDR2 is SQIVND (reference sequence). CDR3 in DNA: TGTGCCAGTACCTCCGGCAGGGACTCTAACTATGGCTACACCTTC. This encodes CASTSGRDSNYGYTF.

The V and J genes are TRBV27 and TRBJ1-5; tentative D call: TRBD1 (5 bases). Germline loops: CDR1 MNHEY, CDR2 SMNVEV (reference sequence). The CDR3 sequence is 17 residues long. V was cut by 5 bases and J by 0 bases, with 17 bases left in between. This CDR3 reads CASSPQPGGNSNQPQHF. CDR3 nucleotide sequence: TGTGCCAGCAGTCCCCAACCCGGGGGGAATAGCAATCAGCCCCAGCATTTT.

The CDR3 region has the DNA TGTGCCAGCAGCACGGACGGCAACTATGGCTACACCTTC. Translation: CASSTDGNYGYTF. J is TRBJ1-2 and V is TRBV7-3; D gene uncertain. The CDR3 has 13 amino acids. From germline, CDR1 is SGHTA and CDR2 FQGTGA. Trimming removed 5 bases at V and 2 bases at J, with 9 bases between.

The chain joins TRBV18 to TRBJ2-1, with TRBD1 as a possible D gene (6 bases). The CDR3 covers 15 residues. The germline V gene has CDR1 KGHSH and CDR2 LQKENI. The V end was cut by 7 bases, the J end by 4 bases, with 17 bases between. The CDR3 region has the DNA TGTGCCAGCTTCTGGGGGCAGGTTGAATACAATGAGCAGTTCTTC. It encodes CASFWGQVEYNEQFF.

The gene calls are TRBV6-1 and TRBJ1-5; 7 positions agree with TRBD1. Per germline, CDR1 MNHNS and CDR2 SASEGT. The V segment lost 0 bases and the J segment 4 bases; nucleotides outside the gene matches: 9. This CDR3 is built from 17 residues. CDR3 sequence (DNA): TGTGCCAGCAGTGAAGCGCCACGGACAGGAGGAAATCAGCCCCAGCATTTT. It encodes CASSEAPRTGGNQPQHF.

The chain couples TRBV7-2 to TRBJ2-5; 9 bases are a match to TRBD2. Per the germline V gene, CDR1 is SGHTA and CDR2 is FQGNSA. This CDR3 spans 16 amino acids. The V gene end was trimmed by 3 bases and the J gene end by 5 bases; junction bases not matched to a gene: 10. This chain's CDR3 is CASSFAGGGAWETQYF. The CDR3, as DNA: TGTGCCAGCAGCTTCGCGGGCGGGGGGGCGTGGGAGACCCAGTACTTC.

This clone came up once. The chain is built from TRBV9 and TRBJ2-7, with D hard to call. The CDR3 covers 14 residues. Germline V CDR1 and CDR2: SGDLS, YYNGEE. The V end was cut by 7 bases, the J end by 1 base, with 15 bases between. CDR3 region: CASSRKPPSYEQYF. In DNA form, the CDR3 reads TGTGCCAGCTCGCGGAAGCCTCCGTCCTACGAGCAGTACTTC.

DNA for the CDR3: TGTGCCAGCAGCTTAGAAAACTACGAGCAGTACTTC. Its translation is CASSLENYEQYF. J is TRBJ2-7 and V is TRBV5-6; no reliable D call. V was pared by 2 bases and J by 3 bases, with 6 bases between. The CDR3 sequence is 12 residues long. Germline V CDR1 and CDR2: SGHDT, YYEEEE.

The rearrangement uses TRBV7-8 and TRBJ1-2, with 7 bases identical to TRBD1. Trimming at V came to 5 bases and at J to 6 bases, leaving 15 bases not matched to a gene. This CDR3 region has 16 residues. Germline loops: CDR1 SGHVS, CDR2 FQNEAQ. CDR3 in DNA: TGTGCCAGCAGCACCCAGGGGGAGGGAAGGAGGGATGGCTACACCTTC. Translating it yields CASSTQGEGRRDGYTF.

The chain uses TRBV2 and TRBJ1-2; 12 bases fit TRBD1. CDR1 and CDR2 (germline): SNHLY, FYNNEI. V lost 7 bases and J lost 4; bases outside the gene matches: 7. This CDR3 is 15 amino acids long. The CDR3 loop reads CASTLRGQGAYGYTF. In nucleotides, the CDR3 is TGTGCCAGCACCCTTAGGGGACAGGGGGCCTATGGCTACACCTTC.

The V and J genes are TRBV7-8 and TRBJ1-5; D remains ambiguous. The CDR3 runs to 14 residues. CDR1 SGHVS and CDR2 FQNEAQ come from the germline V gene. V lost 5 bases and J lost 2, with 10 bases in between. The CDR3 DNA reads as TGTGCCAGCAGCGCGGCCGAGGGCAATCAGCCCCAGCATTTT. Translating it yields CASSAAEGNQPQHF. Variable domain in full (rest from reference TRBV7-8 and TRBJ1-5): GAGVSQSPRYKVAKRGQDVALRCDPISGHVSLFWYQQALGQGPEFLTYFQNEAQLDKSGLPSDRFFAERPEGSVSTLKIQRTQQEDSAVYLCASSAAEGNQPQHFGDGTRLSIL.

V and J are TRBV3-1 (or the pseudogene TRBV3-2) and TRBJ1-6; maybe TRBD1 (5 bases). The germline V and J ends were trimmed by 1 base and 7 bases, with 14 bases remaining between them. This CDR3 contains 16 residues. Germline-derived CDR1 and CDR2 are LGHDT and YNNKEL (reference sequence). The chain's CDR3 is CASSQAWGRENSPLHF. In DNA form, the CDR3 reads TGTGCCAGCAGCCAAGCCTGGGGCAGGGAGAATTCACCCCTCCACTTT.